This T cell receptor (beta chain) was sequenced for a study of cytomegalovirus exposure and HLA in healthy donors. Assay used: immunoSEQ multiplex PCR; TCRdb lists only in-frame clones, some missing. The sample contains 300,000 or so clones, over 75% of which appear only once. CDR3 length: 12 residues. Germline V lookup: CDR1 SQVTM, CDR2 ANQGSEA. Deletions cut 2 bases from V and 4 bases from J, with 8 bases between. As to this clone: The antigen is not known.

General study findings and limits: Most TCR sequences were uncommon, yet certain public TCRs appeared in many donors.

The TCR originated in a man aged 30 to 45 in good health and CMV-seronegative. Sequencing input: PBMCs. J is TRBJ1-2 and V is TRBV29-1; no definite D call. The CDR3 DNA follows: TGCAGCGTTGAATCCAACACCTATGGCTACACCTTC. As protein: CSVESNTYGYTF.